Given below is one T cell receptor (beta chain) in context. What it binds is not known. Original processing methods: ImmunoSEQ sequences covered only the junction and lacked quality scores; filtering therefore differed. Only in-frame clones appear in the TCRdb table, and some are missing; sequencing was by immunoSEQ multiplex PCR. The DNA was the basis for D and trimming; V, J and clone size are from that table. The sample records approximately 500,000 clones, 90% to 96% being singletons. This sample is part of a study of shared clonotypes between healthy human individuals. Study-wide results and limits: In a few donors, around 5% of naive CD4 clonotypes appeared in common.

Looked up from germline, CDR1 is MNHNS and CDR2 is SASEGT. The CDR3 runs to 13 residues. V lost 4 bases, J lost 6 bases, and 12 bases lay in between. Sample: naive CD4+ T cells sorted from blood. As for subset: CD45RA+ positively selected. This clonotype was sampled from a woman aged 30 to 39 in good health. This chain uses TRBV6-1 with TRBJ1-1; D is unresolved. Written as DNA, the CDR3 is TGTGCCAGCAGTGCTACCGAGAGTTCTGAAGCTTTCTTT. Translated, it gives CASSATESSEAFF.